This TCR beta chain was identified in a study of cytotoxic CD8 clonotypes in ibrutinib-treated CLL. Profiled with immunoSEQ multiplex PCR; TCRdb holds only in-frame clones, not every one. The sample includes fewer than 45,000 clones, 65% to 75% of them seen just once. This CDR3 is 15 amino acids long. Per germline, CDR1 LNHNV and CDR2 YYDKDF (reference sequence). The V end lost 1 base, the J end lost 4 bases, and 8 bases lay between the germline ends. The sequencing used PBMCs, collected at disease progression, from a patient treated with ibrutinib. This rearrangement joins TRBV15 to TRBJ2-6; no clear D gene. The source of this sequence is a human donor with chronic lymphocytic leukemia. The CDR3 spells CATSRGRAGANVLTF. The CDR3 region has the DNA TGTGCCACCAGCAGAGGCCGGGCAGGGGCCAACGTCCTGACTTTC.